This T cell receptor beta chain was identified during a study of blood T cell repertoires in COVID-19 (dated by TCRdb to about 2020). About the study as a whole: Samples covering the acute and convalescent phases of COVID-19 were provided by collaborators in the United States, Italy and Spain. HLA class I and class II types, where available, came from metadata supplied by the sample provider rather than from assay-based typing. Subjects who had been exposed to COVID-19, were actively infected with it, or had recovered from it provided the deeply sampled blood TCRbeta repertoires that made up the dataset. A de-identified subject ID, COVID-19 status, age in years and sex were almost always included in the sample metadata. The samples were drawn from the first 160 participants of the ongoing ImmuneRACE study and from about 1,200 subjects provided by 6 global collaborators. The prospective study material was composed of cDNA or gDNA derived from T cells, B-cell-depleted T cells, or PBMCs. A freely available public database, intended as a resource for researchers studying the immune response to SARS-CoV-2, is where the repertoires were released.

The research as a whole found: The amount of clinical and demographic metadata varied by source and participant and was provided uncurated.

A word on this clone: Its antigen is still unknown. No much larger clonotype is one base removed from it; base qualities were not supplied.

V loses 11 bases of germline sequence and J loses 4 bases, and the interval between the two ends is 21 bases. The CDR3 covers 16 residues, taking in both the cysteine and the phenylalanine. The only DNA kept is the CDR3, 48 bases in frame from the first base. CDR1 SNHLY and CDR2 FYNNEI were looked up in the germline V gene. The collaborating institutions used their own protocols to collect whole blood in K2EDTA tubes. For TCRbeta analysis, collaborators shipped samples in one of three forms: frozen whole blood, isolated PBMCs, or DNA extracted from either of those sample types. The immunoSEQ Assay, a bias-controlled multiplex PCR, was used to amplify TCRbeta CDR3 regions from genomic DNA. Per the original workflow: Within the assay, amplification of reference gene primers was used to estimate how many nucleated cells each sample contained. Sequence reads were collapsed and filtered to measure the absolute abundance of every unique TCRbeta CDR3 rearrangement. For each sample, productive Simpson clonality was calculated as the square root of Simpson's diversity index over productive rearrangements. TCRdb retrieved this table from immuneACCESS and kept in-frame rearrangements only. Not all clones are present; in checked studies, unresolved V genes account for under half, and no reason is known for the remainder. That table supplies the V and J calls and clone size; D and trimming were determined from the DNA. The table for this sample lists about 120,000 clones; approximately 80% of them were counted only once. Of the sample, around 9.3% is held by the ten largest clones.

The rearrangement combines TRBV2 with TRBJ2-6, and TRBD2 may be the D gene, going by 6 matching bases. The receptor comes from a human donor in a cohort sampled during active COVID-19. The sequencing sample was made of peripheral blood. The DNA sequence follows: TGTGCCTCGGGTTTCGGGGGTTTCTCCGGGGCCAACGTCCTGACTTTC. It is translated as CASGFGGFSGANVLTF. This CDR3, with the reference TRBV2 and TRBJ2-6 proteins standing in past its ends, gives the full variable domain EPEVTQTPSHQVTQMGQEVILRCVPISNHLYFYWYRQILGQKVEFLVSFYNNEISEKSEIFDDQFSVERPDGSNFTLKIRSTKLEDSAMYFCASGFGGFSGANVLTFGAGSRLTVL.